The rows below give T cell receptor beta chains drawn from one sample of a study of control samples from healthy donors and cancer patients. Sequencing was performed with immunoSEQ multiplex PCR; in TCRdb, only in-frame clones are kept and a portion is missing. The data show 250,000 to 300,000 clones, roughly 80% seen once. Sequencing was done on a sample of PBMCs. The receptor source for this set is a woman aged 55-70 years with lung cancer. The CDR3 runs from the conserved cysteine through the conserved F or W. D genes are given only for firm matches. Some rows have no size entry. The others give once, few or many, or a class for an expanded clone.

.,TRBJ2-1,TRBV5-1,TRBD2,TGCGCCAGCAGCTTCAGCGGGAGCTCCTACAATGAGCAGTTCTTC,CASSFSGSSYNEQFF
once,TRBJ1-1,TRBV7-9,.,TGTGCCAGCAGCGGTAAATTGGGGATTGGCACTGAAGCTTTCTTT,CASSGKLGIGTEAFF
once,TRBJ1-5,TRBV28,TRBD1,TGTGCCAGCAGCCAAGACAGGGGTCAGCCCCAGCATTTT,CASSQDRGQPQHF
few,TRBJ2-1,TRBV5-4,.,TGTGCCAGCAGCGTACAGATTAGCAATGAGCAGTTCTTC,CASSVQISNEQFF
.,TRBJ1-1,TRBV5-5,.,TGTGCCAGCATCCTTGGGAGGGGTTTGAACACTGAAGCTTTCTTT,CASILGRGLNTEAFF
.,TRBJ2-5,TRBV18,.,TGTGCCAGCTCACCGGGACTCCTAGTCCCGGTACAGGAGACCCAGTACTTC,CASSPGLLVPVQETQYF
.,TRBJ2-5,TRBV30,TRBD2,TGTGCCTGTTTAAAGACTAGCGGCACCCAAGAGACCCAGTACTTC,CACLKTSGTQETQYF
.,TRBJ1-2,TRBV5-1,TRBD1,TGCGCCAGCAGCTCTCAGACAGGGGCAAACTATGGCTACACCTTC,CASSSQTGANYGYTF
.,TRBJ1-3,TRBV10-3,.,TGTGCCATCAGTGAGTCAAGCCGCAGCTCTGGAAACACCATATATTTT,CAISESSRSSGNTIYF
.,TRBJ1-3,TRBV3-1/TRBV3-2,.,TGTGCCAGCAGCCAAAAGGGGGGCACCATATATTTT,CASSQKGGTIYF
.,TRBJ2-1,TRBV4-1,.,TGCGCCAGCAGCCAAGTGGACAATATGAATGAGCAGTTCTTC,CASSQVDNMNEQFF
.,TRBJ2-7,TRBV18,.,TGTGCCAGCTCACCAGAACAGCACCTCTACGAGCAGTACTTC,CASSPEQHLYEQYF
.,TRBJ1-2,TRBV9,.,TGTGCCAGCAGCGTAGAGTCTAGGGGTAACTATGGCTACACCTTC,CASSVESRGNYGYTF
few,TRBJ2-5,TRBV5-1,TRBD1,TGCGCCAGCAGCCCACGGACAGGTCAAGAGACCCAGTACTTC,CASSPRTGQETQYF
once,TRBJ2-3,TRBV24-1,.,TGTGCCACCAGTGAGAGCGTAACAGATACGCAGTATTTT,CATSESVTDTQYF
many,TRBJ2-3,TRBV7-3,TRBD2,TGTGCCAGCAGCTTAGCGGGGGGGCCAACAGATACGCAGTATTTT,CASSLAGGPTDTQYF
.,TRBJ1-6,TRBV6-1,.,TGTGCCAGCAGTGGGGGACGGATGGGTTCCTATAATTCACCCCTCCACTTT,CASSGGRMGSYNSPLHF
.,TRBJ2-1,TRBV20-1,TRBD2,TGCAGTGCGTCCCCGGGACTAGGGCAGTTCTTC,CSASPGLGQFF
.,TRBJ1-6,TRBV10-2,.,TGCGCCAGCAGTAATCAACAGGGCAATTCACCCCTCCACTTT,CASSNQQGNSPLHF
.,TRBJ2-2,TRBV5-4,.,TGTGCCAGCAGCACCACCGGCCATATCACCGGGGAGCTGTTTTTT,CASSTTGHITGELFF
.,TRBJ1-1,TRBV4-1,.,TGCGCCAGCAGCCAAACCGGGATCAACACTGAAGCTTTCTTT,CASSQTGINTEAFF
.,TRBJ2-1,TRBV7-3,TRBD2,TGTGCCAGCAGCCCAGGACTAGCGCGACTCGGCGAGCAGTTCTTC,CASSPGLARLGEQFF
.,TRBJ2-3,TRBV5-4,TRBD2,TGTGCCAGCAGCTTTCCAGCGGGGGCTAGCACAGATACGCAGTATTTT,CASSFPAGASTDTQYF
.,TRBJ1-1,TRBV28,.,TGTGCCAGCAGTTTAAGGACTAGGGGTGAAGCTTTCTTT,CASSLRTRGEAFF
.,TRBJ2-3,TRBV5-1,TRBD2,TGCGCCAGCAGCTTAGTGGGCGGGAGCCCAGATACGCAGTATTTT,CASSLVGGSPDTQYF
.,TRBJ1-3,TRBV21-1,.,TGTGCCAGCAGCGGAACAAAAAACACCATATATTTT,CASSGTKNTIYF
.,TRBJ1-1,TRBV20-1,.,TGCAGTGCTAGAGACCTCAGGGGCGCTTTCTTT,CSARDLRGAFF
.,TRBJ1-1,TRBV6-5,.,TGTGCCAGCAGTCTGATAAACACTGAAGCTTTCTTT,CASSLINTEAFF
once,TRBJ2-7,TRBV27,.,TGTGCCAGCAGGAGGGACCTGAGCTCCTACGAGCAGTACTTC,CASRRDLSSYEQYF
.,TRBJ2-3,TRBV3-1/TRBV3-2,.,TGTGCCAGCAGCCAGGTCGGGCTCAGCACAGATACGCAGTATTTT,CASSQVGLSTDTQYF
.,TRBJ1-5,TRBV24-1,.,TGTGCCACCAGTGACCAGACAACTGCCAATCAGCCCCAGCATTTT,CATSDQTTANQPQHF
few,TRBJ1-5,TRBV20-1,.,TGCAGTGCTAGTAAGGGATCCAGCAATCAGCCCCAGCATTTT,CSASKGSSNQPQHF
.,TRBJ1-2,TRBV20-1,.,TGCAGTGCTAGTGGGAACTATGGCTACACCTTC,CSASGNYGYTF
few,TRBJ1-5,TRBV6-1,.,TGTGCCAGCAGTGACGTTGGGCCAGGGGTTCAGCCCCAGCATTTT,CASSDVGPGVQPQHF
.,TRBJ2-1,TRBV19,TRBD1,TGTGCCAGTAGTCTCGGGACAGGATCCTACAATGAGCAGTTCTTC,CASSLGTGSYNEQFF
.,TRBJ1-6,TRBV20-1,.,TGCAGTGCTAGTTCCGGGGGCTTCTATAATTCACCCCTCCACTTT,CSASSGGFYNSPLHF
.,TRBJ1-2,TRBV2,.,TGTGCCAGCAGTGAAACAGGGAACTATGGCTACACCTTC,CASSETGNYGYTF
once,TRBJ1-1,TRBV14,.,TGTGCCAGCAGCACAACGGGAGGGTTAAAAGGATGGATGAACACTGAAGCTTTCTTT,CASSTTGGLKGWMNTEAFF
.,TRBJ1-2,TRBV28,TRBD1,TGTGCCAGCAGCCTTCAGGGGGGTGCATCGAACTATGGCTACACCTTC,CASSLQGGASNYGYTF
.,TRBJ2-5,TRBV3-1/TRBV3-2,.,TGTGCCAGCAGCCTCGGGCCTTGGGAGGGGGGGACCCAGTACTTC,CASSLGPWEGGTQYF
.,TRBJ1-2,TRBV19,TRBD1,TGTGCCAGTAGGCAGGGGGACTATGGCTACACCTTC,CASRQGDYGYTF
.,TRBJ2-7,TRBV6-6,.,TGTGCCAGCAGTTACGGCAGTACCTACGAGCAGTACTTC,CASSYGSTYEQYF
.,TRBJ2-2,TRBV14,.,TGTGCCAGCAGCCCACAGAGTACCGGGGAGCTGTTTTTT,CASSPQSTGELFF
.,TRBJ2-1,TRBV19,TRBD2,TGTGCCAGTAGTATGACTAGCACGTACAATGAGCAGTTCTTC,CASSMTSTYNEQFF
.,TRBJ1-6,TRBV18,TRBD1,TGTGCCAGCTCTCACGGGTCGACAGGGGGCGCAAATTCACCCCTCCACTTT,CASSHGSTGGANSPLHF
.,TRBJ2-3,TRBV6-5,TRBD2,TGTGCCAGCAGTTCCCTAGCGGGGGGGCTGCCGTATTTT,CASSSLAGGLPYF
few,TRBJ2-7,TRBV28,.,TGTGCCAGCAGTTTGGGGTACGAGCAGTACTTC,CASSLGYEQYF
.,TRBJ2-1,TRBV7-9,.,TGTGCCAGCAGCACCCGGGGCCCGTACAATGAGCAGTTCTTC,CASSTRGPYNEQFF
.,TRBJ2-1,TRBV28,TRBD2,TGTGCCAGCAGTTCCCTTTTAGCGGGAGGGCCACCTAGGGAGCAGTTCTTC,CASSSLLAGGPPREQFF